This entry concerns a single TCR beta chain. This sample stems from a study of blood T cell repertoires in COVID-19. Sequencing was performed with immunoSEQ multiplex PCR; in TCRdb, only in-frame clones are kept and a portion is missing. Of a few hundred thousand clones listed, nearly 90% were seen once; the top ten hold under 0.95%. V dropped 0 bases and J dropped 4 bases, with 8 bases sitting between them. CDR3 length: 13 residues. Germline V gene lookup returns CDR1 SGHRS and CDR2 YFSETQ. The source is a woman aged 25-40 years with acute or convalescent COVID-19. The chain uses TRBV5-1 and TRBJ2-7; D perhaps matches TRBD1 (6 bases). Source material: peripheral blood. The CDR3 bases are TGCGCCAGCAGCTTGGGGGGGCGGTACGAGCAGTACTTC. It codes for CASSLGGRYEQYF.